One and the same sample provided the 24 T cell receptor beta chains below, sequenced in a study of T cell responses to AZD1222 COVID-19 vaccine (dated by TCRdb to about 2021). The meaning of the sample's time point label: baseline before first vaccination. Explained via the paper, the treatment or condition label denotes: meningococcal conjugate vaccine given as trial control. The library relied on the immunoSEQ multiplex PCR assay. The table comes from immuneACCESS by way of TCRdb, which keeps in-frame sequences with V and J called. Part of the clones is missing from these tables; in studies checked, under half for an unresolved V gene and the rest for unknown reasons. For this sample the table gives 160,000 or so clones, of which 92% were detected only once. Less than 4.5% of the sample comes from the top ten. The sequences come from peripheral blood, collected on day 0 of MenACWY control vaccination. Every receptor here comes from an adult in good health.

This chain uses TRBV3-1 (or the pseudogene TRBV3-2) with TRBJ1-1; 9 bases line up with TRBD1. Looked up from germline, CDR1 is LGHDT and CDR2 is YNNKEL (reference sequence). Germline trimming cut 3 bases from V and 11 bases from J; bases unmatched to any gene: 7. The CDR3 is 13 residues long. The chain's CDR3 is CASSHGDRDVAFF. The CDR3 bases are TGTGCCAGCAGCCACGGGGACAGGGATGTGGCTTTCTTT.

V and J are TRBV7-9 and TRBJ1-1; a possible D gene is TRBD1 (5 bases). V was clipped by 2 bases and J by 6 bases, with 10 bases between them. In germline, CDR1 is SEHNR, CDR2 FQNEAQ (reference sequence). This CDR3 region has 13 residues. The CDR3 DNA follows: TGTGCCAGCAGCTTAAAGGGGTCCGCTGAAGCTTTCTTT. Its translation: CASSLKGSAEAFF.

The chain uses TRBV7-9 and TRBJ1-6; D is unclear. The CDR3 sequence is 12 residues long. V was pared by 1 base and J by 14 bases, with 9 bases between. Germline lookup yields CDR1 SEHNR and CDR2 FQNEAQ (reference sequence). CDR3 protein: CASSLGSPALHF. CDR3 in DNA: TGTGCCAGCAGCTTAGGGTCCCCGGCCCTCCACTTT.

The chain joins TRBV18 to TRBJ2-2; tentatively, D is TRBD2 (6 bases). The germline V gene has CDR1 KGHSH and CDR2 LQKENI. V was shortened by 4 bases and J by 4 bases, with 13 bases between the two germline ends. This CDR3 is built from 15 residues. The CDR3 nucleotides are TGTGCCAGCTCACTATACAGGAGGGGCACCGGGGAGCTGTTTTTT. Its translation: CASSLYRRGTGELFF.

V is TRBV3-1 (or the pseudogene TRBV3-2) and J is TRBJ1-1; D perhaps matches TRBD1 (6 bases). There are 13 residues in the CDR3. V shed 3 bases and J shed 8 bases, with 13 bases lying between them. Germline CDR1 reads LGHDT; CDR2 reads YNNKEL (reference sequence). CDR3 residues: CASSQGGQLEAFF. The CDR3 nucleotides are TGTGCCAGCAGCCAGGGGGGGCAGCTCGAAGCTTTCTTT.

This rearrangement joins TRBV5-1 to TRBJ2-3; D gene unclear. Germline loops: CDR1 SGHRS, CDR2 YFSETQ. This CDR3 region has 14 residues. V was pared by 4 bases and J by 0 bases, with 9 bases between. The CDR3 spells CASSKYPSTDTQYF. CDR3 bases: TGCGCCAGCAGCAAGTACCCTAGCACAGATACGCAGTATTTT.

The CDR3 coding sequence is TGTGCCAGTAGTAAAGGACAGGGAGGTGGCTACACCTTC. It is translated as CASSKGQGGGYTF. The V gene is TRBV19, the J gene TRBJ1-2, with TRBD1 identical over 8 bases. The germline CDR1 and CDR2 sequences are LNHDA and SQIVND (reference sequence). V shed 4 bases and J 7 bases; nucleotides not matched to a gene: 5. The CDR3 loop spans 13 amino acids.

The genes are TRBV29-1 and TRBJ1-2; no definite D call. Germline assignment: CDR1 SQVTM and CDR2 ANQGSEA. Trimming shortened V by 3 bases and J by 8 bases, and 16 bases separated the two germline ends. The length of the CDR3 is 13 residues. Here the CDR3 DNA reads TGCAGCGTTGATGAGGACCGTTCGGGGGGCTACACCTTC. Translating it yields CSVDEDRSGGYTF.

This clone was detected once. The CDR3, as DNA: TGTGCCAGCAGTTCCGGGGCAGATACGCAGTATTTT. It encodes CASSSGADTQYF. The V call is TRBV12-3 or TRBV12-4, the J call TRBJ2-3; D is possibly TRBD2 (5 bases). V was clipped by 4 bases and J by 4 bases, with 6 bases between them. The CDR3 runs 12 residues.

The genes are TRBV10-1 and TRBJ2-2; D gene uncertain. V lost 1 base and J 6 bases, leaving 6 bases between the germline ends. The CDR3 totals 13 residues. CDR1 and CDR2 from the germline V gene are WNHNN and SYGVQD (reference sequence). As DNA, the CDR3 is TGCGCCAGCAGTGAGTTGATGGCCGGGGAGCTGTTTTTT. It yields the protein CASSELMAGELFF.

This sequence joins TRBV3-1 (or the pseudogene TRBV3-2) and TRBJ1-1, with D tentatively TRBD1 (5 bases). The ends were cut back, 0 bases at V and 4 bases at J, with 12 bases in the middle. The germline V gene encodes CDR1 LGHDT and CDR2 YNNKEL (reference sequence). The CDR3 contains 15 residues. The CDR3, as DNA: TGTGCCAGCAGCCAAGACTCCAGGGCCGGCACTGAAGCTTTCTTT. It codes for CASSQDSRAGTEAFF.

The J gene is TRBJ1-5, the V gene TRBV6-2 or TRBV6-3; TRBD1 matches 10 bases. The germline gives CDR1 MNHEY, CDR2 SVGEGT. The CDR3 runs 15 residues. The V gene end was trimmed by 6 bases and the J gene end by 8 bases; junction bases not matched to a gene: 10. The DNA of the CDR3 is TGTGCCAGCAGCTGGGACAGGGGATGGAGTGAGCCCCAGCATTTT. Residues: CASSWDRGWSEPQHF.

The chain uses TRBV5-8 and TRBJ2-5; maybe TRBD2 (7 bases). Germline V gene data show CDR1 as SGHTS and CDR2 as YDEGEE. This CDR3 contains 15 residues. The V and J ends lost 4 bases and 5 bases respectively, with 18 bases between them. This CDR3 reads CASSGGGNIRETQYF. Here the CDR3 DNA reads TGTGCCAGCAGCGGGGGGGGCAATATAAGGGAGACCCAGTACTTC. Combining the CDR3 with reference TRBV5-8 and TRBJ2-5 gives the whole variable domain EAGVTQSPTHLIKTRGQQATLRCSPISGHTSVYWYQQALGLGLQFLLWYDEGEERNRGNFPPRFSGRQFPNYSSELNVNALELEDSALYLCASSGGGNIRETQYFGPGTRLLVL.

The J gene is TRBJ1-4, the V gene TRBV11-3; D is ambiguous. V lost 1 base, J lost 8 bases, and 14 bases lay in between. Looked up from germline, CDR1 is SGHNT and CDR2 is YENEEA. The CDR3 extends over 15 amino acids. The CDR3 DNA reads TGTGCCAGCAGCTTAGGGTCGTCGGAGGGCGAAAAACTGTTTTTT. It yields the protein CASSLGSSEGEKLFF. Using reference TRBV11-3 and TRBJ1-4 for the parts outside the CDR3, the full variable domain is EAGVVQSPRYKIIEKKQPVAFWCNPISGHNTLYWYLQNLGQGPELLIRYENEEAVDDSQLPKDRFSAERLKGVDSTLKIQPAELGDSAVYLCASSLGSSEGEKLFFGSGTQLSVL.

The CDR3 nucleotides read TGTGCCAGCAGCTCTGGGACAGTCACAGATACGCAGTATTTT. Encoded protein: CASSSGTVTDTQYF. This chain joins TRBV7-3 and TRBJ2-3, with TRBD1 matching 7 bases. CDR3 length: 14 amino acids. J lost 2 bases, V lost 4 bases, and 3 bases had no gene match. Germline V CDR1 and CDR2: SGHTA, FQGTGA.

This clone was seen once. The rearrangement links TRBV6-2 or TRBV6-3 to TRBJ2-1; no definite D call. The germline gives CDR1 MNHEY, CDR2 SVGEGT. There are 11 residues in the CDR3. The V end lost 1 base, the J end lost 10 bases, and 5 bases lay between the germline ends. CDR3 in amino acids: CASSYLTEQFF. CDR3 sequence (DNA): TGTGCCAGCAGTTACTTAACGGAGCAGTTCTTC.

The chain carries TRBV7-2 and TRBJ2-1; TRBD2 matches 10 bases. The CDR3 sequence is 14 residues long. Unmatched junction bases numbered 6, after V lost 5 bases and J lost 8 bases. Germline CDR1 and CDR2: SGHTA and FQGNSA. Here the CDR3 DNA reads TGTGCCAGCAGCCTTAGCGGGAGGATCGATGAGCAGTTCTTC. It yields the protein CASSLSGRIDEQFF.

The rearrangement links TRBV2 to TRBJ2-5, with D possibly matching TRBD2 (6 bases). The CDR3 totals 13 residues. V lost 4 bases and J 0 bases, leaving 6 bases between the germline ends. The germline V gene has CDR1 SNHLY and CDR2 FYNNEI. CDR3 loop: CASSGTNQETQYF. The CDR3 bases are TGTGCCAGCAGTGGGACTAACCAAGAGACCCAGTACTTC.

The gene calls are TRBV5-4 and TRBJ2-7; D is perhaps TRBD1 (6 bases). Germline loops: CDR1 SGHNT, CDR2 YYREEE (reference sequence). The CDR3 covers 13 residues. The V end was cut by 4 bases, the J end by 5 bases, with 13 bases between. CDR3 in DNA: TGTGCCAGCAGCACCGACAGGAACGACGAGCAGTACTTC. Its protein product is CASSTDRNDEQYF.

The chain has TRBV19 and TRBJ2-6; D may match TRBD1 or TRBD2 (5 bases each). V lost 4 bases and J lost 3, with 10 bases in between. CDR1 and CDR2 (germline): LNHDA, SQIVND (reference sequence). The CDR3 consists of 15 residues. The DNA of the CDR3 is TGTGCCAGTAGTAGGGGGTGGCTTGGGGCCAACGTCCTGACTTTC. This translates into CASSRGWLGANVLTF.

The chain carries TRBV7-6 and TRBJ2-2; TRBD2 matches at 11 bases. J was trimmed by 4 bases and V by 10 bases; bases with no gene match: 11. The length of the CDR3 is 16 residues. The V gene's germline CDR1 is SGHVS and CDR2 FNYEAQ. The CDR3 here is CAITSGTSGPTGELFF. The CDR3 region has the DNA TGTGCCATTACCAGTGGGACTAGCGGACCCACCGGGGAGCTGTTTTTT.

This clone was detected only once. The chain joins TRBV5-4 to TRBJ1-2; D is unresolved. V was clipped by 0 bases and J by 2 bases, with 11 bases between them. The CDR3 totals 15 residues. Germline CDR1 is SGHNT and CDR2 is YYREEE (reference sequence). In DNA form, the CDR3 reads TGTGCCAGCAGCTTGGTCGGCCGGCGAAACTATGGCTACACCTTC. Protein sequence: CASSLVGRRNYGYTF.

The V call is TRBV3-1 (or the pseudogene TRBV3-2), the J call TRBJ1-2; tentatively, D is TRBD1 (6 bases). CDR1 is LGHDT and CDR2 is YNNKEL in the germline V gene (reference sequence). The CDR3 sequence is 20 residues long. V lost 4 bases to trimming and J lost 3 bases, with 30 bases between them. This CDR3 is CASSPSRSIRDKVGDYGYTF. For the CDR3, the DNA is TGTGCCAGCAGCCCCTCTAGGTCTATCCGGGACAAAGTAGGCGACTATGGCTACACCTTC.

J is TRBJ1-6 and V is TRBV2; D is perhaps TRBD1 (6 bases). V was pared by 3 bases and J by 7 bases, with 10 bases between. Per germline, CDR1 SNHLY and CDR2 FYNNEI. This CDR3 is 14 amino acids long. In DNA, the CDR3 is TGTGCCAGCAGTGAGGGCGGACAGAATTCACCCCTCCACTTT. Amino acids: CASSEGGQNSPLHF.